This T cell receptor (beta chain) was captured in a study of T-cell reconstitution after alpha-beta-depleted transplantation in children. Preparing the TCRbeta library involved the use of unique molecular identifiers. One entry per CDR3 protein, called by TCRdb with MiXCR from the PCR reads. In the table there are some 120,000 distinct CDR3 sequences, around a tenth of which are singletons. Overall study results and limits: It was reported that alpha-beta T cells came from several hundred expanded graft clones (about two months after transplant). The high TCRbeta diversity at day 60 in some patients came from surviving recipient T cells and thymic progenitors. Newly made T cells mostly supplied T-cell counts and diversity one year after transplant.

This CDR3 is built from 17 residues. Germline lookup yields CDR1 LGHNA and CDR2 YNFKEQ. Trimming stripped 0 bases from V and 0 bases from J, with 15 bases between. On this clonotype itself: Its antigen remains unidentified.

This chain uses TRBV4-2 with TRBJ2-7, with D uncertain. The material was PBMCs, obtained before TCRalphabeta/CD19-depleted stem cell transplant. The clonotype was recovered from a boy aged 2 to 10 with acute lymphoblastic leukemia, due to receive a stem cell transplant. CDR3 region: CASSQELLGGSSYEQYF. The CDR3 nucleotides are TGTGCCAGCAGCCAAGAGTTGCTTGGCGGCAGCTCCTACGAGCAGTACTTC.